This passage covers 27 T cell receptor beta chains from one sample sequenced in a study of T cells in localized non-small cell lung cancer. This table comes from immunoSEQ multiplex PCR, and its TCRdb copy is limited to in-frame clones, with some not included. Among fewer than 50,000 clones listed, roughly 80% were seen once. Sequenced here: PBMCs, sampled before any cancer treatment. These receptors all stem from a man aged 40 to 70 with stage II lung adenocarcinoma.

CDR3 sequence reads: CASSPPPAYEQYF. CDR3 DNA: TGTGCCAGCAGTCCCCCCCCAGCCTACGAGCAGTACTTC. The chain recombines TRBV28 with TRBJ2-7, with unresolved D. This CDR3 comprises 13 residues. The V gene lost 5 bases and the J gene lost 2 bases, with 10 bases spanning the gap. Per germline, CDR1 MDHEN and CDR2 SYDVKM. The whole variable domain, remainder taken from reference TRBV28 and TRBJ2-7, is DVKVTQSSRYLVKRTGEKVFLECVQDMDHENMFWYRQDPGLGLRLIYFSYDVKMKEKGDIPEGYSVSREKKERFSLILESASTNQTSMYLCASSPPPAYEQYFGPGTRLTVT.

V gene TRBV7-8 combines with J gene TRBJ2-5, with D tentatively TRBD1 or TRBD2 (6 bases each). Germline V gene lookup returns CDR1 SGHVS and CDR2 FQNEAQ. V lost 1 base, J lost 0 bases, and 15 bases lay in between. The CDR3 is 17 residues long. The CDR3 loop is CASSLGGAGQNQETQYF. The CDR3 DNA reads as TGTGCCAGCAGCTTAGGGGGGGCGGGGCAGAACCAAGAGACCCAGTACTTC.

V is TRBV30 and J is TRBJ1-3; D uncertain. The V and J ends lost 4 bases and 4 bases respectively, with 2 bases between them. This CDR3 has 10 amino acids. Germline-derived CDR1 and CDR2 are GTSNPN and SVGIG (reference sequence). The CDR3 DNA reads TGTGCCTGGAACGGAAACACCATATATTTT. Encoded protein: CAWNGNTIYF. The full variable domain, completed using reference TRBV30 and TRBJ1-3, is SQTIHQWPATLVQPVGSPLSLECTVEGTSNPNLYWYRQAAGRGLQLLFYSVGIGQISSEVPQNLSASRPQDRQFILSSKKLLLSDSGFYLCAWNGNTIYFGEGSWLTVV.

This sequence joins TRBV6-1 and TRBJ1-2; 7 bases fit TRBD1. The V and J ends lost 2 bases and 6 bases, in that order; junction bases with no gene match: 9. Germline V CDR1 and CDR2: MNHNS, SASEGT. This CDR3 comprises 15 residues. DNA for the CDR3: TGTGCCAGCAGTGAATCGTCAAGAGACAGGGATGGCTACACCTTC. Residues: CASSESSRDRDGYTF.

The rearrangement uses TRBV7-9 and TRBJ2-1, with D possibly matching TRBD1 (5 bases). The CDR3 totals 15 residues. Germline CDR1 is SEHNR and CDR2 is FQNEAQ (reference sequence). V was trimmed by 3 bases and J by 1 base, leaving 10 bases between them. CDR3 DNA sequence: TGTGCCAGCAGCTTGAGGCAGGGATCCTACAATGAGCAGTTCTTC. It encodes CASSLRQGSYNEQFF.

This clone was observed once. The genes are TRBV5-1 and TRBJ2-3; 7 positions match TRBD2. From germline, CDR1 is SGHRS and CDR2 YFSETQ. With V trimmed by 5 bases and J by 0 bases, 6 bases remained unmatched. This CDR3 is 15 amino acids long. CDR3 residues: CASRHTSVSTDTQYF. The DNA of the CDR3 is TGCGCCAGCAGACATACTAGCGTAAGCACAGATACGCAGTATTTT.

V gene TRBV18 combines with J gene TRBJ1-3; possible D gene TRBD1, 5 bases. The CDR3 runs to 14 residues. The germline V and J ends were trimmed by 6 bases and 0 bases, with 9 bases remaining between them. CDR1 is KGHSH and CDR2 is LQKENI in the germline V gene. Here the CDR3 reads CASSTDRSGNTIYF. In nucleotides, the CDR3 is TGTGCCAGCTCGACAGATCGCTCTGGAAACACCATATATTTT.

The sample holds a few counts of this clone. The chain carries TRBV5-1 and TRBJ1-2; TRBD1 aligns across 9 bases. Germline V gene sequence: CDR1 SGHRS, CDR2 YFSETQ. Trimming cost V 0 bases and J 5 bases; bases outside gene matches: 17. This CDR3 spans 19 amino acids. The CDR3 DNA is TGCGCCAGCAGCTTGGCTCCCCCTGGGACAGGGACGGAATCGTATGGCTACACCTTC. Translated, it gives CASSLAPPGTGTESYGYTF.

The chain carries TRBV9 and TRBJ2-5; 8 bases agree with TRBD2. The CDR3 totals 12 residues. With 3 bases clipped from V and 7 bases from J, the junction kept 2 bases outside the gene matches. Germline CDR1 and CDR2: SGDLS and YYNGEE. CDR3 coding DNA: TGTGCCAGCAGCGCGAGCGGGGGGACCCAGTACTTC. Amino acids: CASSASGGTQYF.

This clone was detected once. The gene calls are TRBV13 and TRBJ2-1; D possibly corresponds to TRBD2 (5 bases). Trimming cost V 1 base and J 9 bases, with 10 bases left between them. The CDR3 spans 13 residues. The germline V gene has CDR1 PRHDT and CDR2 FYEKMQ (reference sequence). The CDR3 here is CASSLAQSGEQFF. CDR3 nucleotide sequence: TGTGCCAGCAGCTTAGCCCAGAGCGGTGAGCAGTTCTTC.

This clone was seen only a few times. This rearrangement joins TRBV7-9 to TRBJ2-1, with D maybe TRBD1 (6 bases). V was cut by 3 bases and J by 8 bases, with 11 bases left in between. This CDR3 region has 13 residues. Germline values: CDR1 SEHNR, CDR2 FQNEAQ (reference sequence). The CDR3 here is CASSFTGIDEQFF. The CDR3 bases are TGTGCCAGCAGCTTTACAGGGATCGATGAGCAGTTCTTC.

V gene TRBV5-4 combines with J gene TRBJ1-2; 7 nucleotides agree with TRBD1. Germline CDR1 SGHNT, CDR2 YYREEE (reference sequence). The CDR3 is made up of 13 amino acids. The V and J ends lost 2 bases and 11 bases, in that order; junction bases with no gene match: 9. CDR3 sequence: CASSLSGPQGYTF. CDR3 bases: TGTGCCAGCAGCTTATCAGGGCCACAGGGGTACACCTTC.

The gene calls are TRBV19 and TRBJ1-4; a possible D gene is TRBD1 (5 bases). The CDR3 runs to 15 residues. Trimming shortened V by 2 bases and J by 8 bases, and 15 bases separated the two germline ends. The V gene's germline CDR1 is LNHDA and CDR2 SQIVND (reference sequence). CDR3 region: CASSIQGRVGEKLFF. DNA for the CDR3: TGTGCCAGTAGTATACAGGGCAGGGTCGGCGAAAAACTGTTTTTT.

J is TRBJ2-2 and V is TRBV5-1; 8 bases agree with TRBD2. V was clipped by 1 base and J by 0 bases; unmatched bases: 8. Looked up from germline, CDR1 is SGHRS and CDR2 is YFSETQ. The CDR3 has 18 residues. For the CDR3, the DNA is TGCGCCAGCAGCTTGAGACTAGCGTATACCGCGAACACCGGGGAGCTGTTTTTT. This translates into CASSLRLAYTANTGELFF.

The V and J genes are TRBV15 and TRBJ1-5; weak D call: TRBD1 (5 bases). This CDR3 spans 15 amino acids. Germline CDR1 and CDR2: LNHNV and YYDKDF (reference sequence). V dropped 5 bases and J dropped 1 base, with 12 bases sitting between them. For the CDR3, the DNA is TGTGCCACCAGCGGGCCCGGGGGGAGCAATCAGCCCCAGCATTTT. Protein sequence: CATSGPGGSNQPQHF.

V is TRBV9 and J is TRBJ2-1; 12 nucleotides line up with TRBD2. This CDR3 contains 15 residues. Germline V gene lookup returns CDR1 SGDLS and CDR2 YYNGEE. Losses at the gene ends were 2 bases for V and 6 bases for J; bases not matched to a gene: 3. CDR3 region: CASSVTSGGGNEQFF. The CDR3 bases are TGTGCCAGCAGCGTGACTAGCGGGGGAGGCAATGAGCAGTTCTTC.

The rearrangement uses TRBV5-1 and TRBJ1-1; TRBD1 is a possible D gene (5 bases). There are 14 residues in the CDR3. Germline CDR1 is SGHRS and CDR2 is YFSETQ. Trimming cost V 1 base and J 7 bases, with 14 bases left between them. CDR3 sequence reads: CASSLRGHSIEAFF. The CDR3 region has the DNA TGCGCCAGCAGCTTGAGAGGACACAGCATTGAAGCTTTCTTT.

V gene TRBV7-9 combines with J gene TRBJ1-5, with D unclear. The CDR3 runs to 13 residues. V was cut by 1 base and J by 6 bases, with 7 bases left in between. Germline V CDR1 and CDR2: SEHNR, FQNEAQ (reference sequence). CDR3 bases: TGTGCCAGCAGCTTAGGTCCGGGTCAGCCCCAGCATTTT. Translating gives CASSLGPGQPQHF.

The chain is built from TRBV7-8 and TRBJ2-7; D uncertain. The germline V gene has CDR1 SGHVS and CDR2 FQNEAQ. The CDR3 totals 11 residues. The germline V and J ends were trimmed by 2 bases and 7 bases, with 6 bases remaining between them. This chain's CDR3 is CASSLIGEQYF. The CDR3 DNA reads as TGTGCCAGCAGCTTAATAGGGGAGCAGTACTTC.

The CDR3 coding sequence is TGTGCCAGCAGCTTACAACGAACCCCTAACTATGGCTACACCTTC. Its protein is CASSLQRTPNYGYTF. The chain uses TRBV13 and TRBJ1-2; D remains ambiguous. Per the germline V gene, CDR1 is PRHDT and CDR2 is FYEKMQ (reference sequence). This CDR3 comprises 15 residues. Trimming pared 2 bases from V and 0 bases from J, leaving 10 bases between.

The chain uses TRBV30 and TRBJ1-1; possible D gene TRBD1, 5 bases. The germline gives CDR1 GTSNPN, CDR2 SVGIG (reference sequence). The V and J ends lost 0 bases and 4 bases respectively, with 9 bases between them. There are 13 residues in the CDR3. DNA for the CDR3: TGTGCCTGGAGTGTAACTAGGGGCACTGAAGCTTTCTTT. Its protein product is CAWSVTRGTEAFF.

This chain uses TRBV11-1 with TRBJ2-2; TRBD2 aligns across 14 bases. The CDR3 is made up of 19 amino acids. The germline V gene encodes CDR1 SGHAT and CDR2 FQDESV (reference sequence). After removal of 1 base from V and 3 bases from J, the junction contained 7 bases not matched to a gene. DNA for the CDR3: TGTGCCAGCAGCTTAGGGGGGACTAGCGGGAGAAAAGACACCGGGGAGCTGTTTTTT. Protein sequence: CASSLGGTSGRKDTGELFF.

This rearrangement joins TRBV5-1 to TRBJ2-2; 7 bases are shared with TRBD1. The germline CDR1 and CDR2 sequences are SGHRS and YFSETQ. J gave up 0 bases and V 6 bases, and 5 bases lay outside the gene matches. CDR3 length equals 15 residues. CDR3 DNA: TGCGCCAGCACCCCCGGGACAGCGAACACCGGGGAGCTGTTTTTT. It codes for CASTPGTANTGELFF.

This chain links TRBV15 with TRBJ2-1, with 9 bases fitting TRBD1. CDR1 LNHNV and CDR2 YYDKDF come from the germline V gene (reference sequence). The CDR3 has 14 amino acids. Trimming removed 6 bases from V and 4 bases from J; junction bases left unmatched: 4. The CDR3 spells CATRVDRGYNEQFF. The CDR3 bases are TGTGCCACCAGAGTGGACAGGGGATACAATGAGCAGTTCTTC.

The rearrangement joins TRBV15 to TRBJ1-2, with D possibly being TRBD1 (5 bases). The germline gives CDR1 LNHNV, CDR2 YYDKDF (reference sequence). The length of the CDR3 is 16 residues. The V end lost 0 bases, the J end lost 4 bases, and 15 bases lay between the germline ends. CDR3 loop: CATSRDWGGDGYGYTF. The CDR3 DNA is TGTGCCACCAGCAGAGATTGGGGGGGAGACGGCTATGGCTACACCTTC.

The CDR3 coding sequence is TGCGCCAGCAGCCAAGATCCCCAAGGTGGAAACACCATATATTTT. Encoded protein: CASSQDPQGGNTIYF. The gene calls are TRBV4-3 and TRBJ1-3; D remains unclear. Trimming stripped 0 bases from V and 3 bases from J, with 9 bases between. This CDR3 comprises 15 residues. Germline lookup yields CDR1 LGHNA and CDR2 YSLEER.

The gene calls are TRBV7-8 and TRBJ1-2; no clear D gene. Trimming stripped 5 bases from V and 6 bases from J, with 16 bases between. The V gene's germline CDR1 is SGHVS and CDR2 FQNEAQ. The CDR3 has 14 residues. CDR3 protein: CASSDRLRLNGYTF. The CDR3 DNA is TGTGCCAGCAGCGACCGGCTCCGGCTTAATGGCTACACCTTC.